This T cell receptor (beta chain) was recovered during a study of T cell responses to AZD1222 COVID-19 vaccine. Study conclusions and caveats: Only a handful of AZD1222 recipients tested seropositive at baseline. Close to half of spike-specific TCRs reportedly recognize unmutated variant regions.

Clones were read by immunoSEQ multiplex PCR, and TCRdb kept only the in-frame ones, dropping some. The table lists under 90,000 clones, 80% to 90% of them singletons. The CDR3 length is 15 residues. Per the germline V gene, CDR1 is SGHAT and CDR2 is FQNNGV. V gave up 6 bases and J gave up 1 base, with 13 bases separating them. As for this clone: The antigen is not known.

The clonotype was recovered from an adult who received the AZD1222 COVID-19 vaccine. This specimen consisted of peripheral blood, obtained 28 days after the second AZD1222 dose. The genes are TRBV11-2 and TRBJ1-5, with D unclear. CDR3 amino acids: CASRDPRYSNQPQHF. In DNA, the CDR3 is TGTGCCAGCAGGGACCCGAGGTACAGCAATCAGCCCCAGCATTTT.